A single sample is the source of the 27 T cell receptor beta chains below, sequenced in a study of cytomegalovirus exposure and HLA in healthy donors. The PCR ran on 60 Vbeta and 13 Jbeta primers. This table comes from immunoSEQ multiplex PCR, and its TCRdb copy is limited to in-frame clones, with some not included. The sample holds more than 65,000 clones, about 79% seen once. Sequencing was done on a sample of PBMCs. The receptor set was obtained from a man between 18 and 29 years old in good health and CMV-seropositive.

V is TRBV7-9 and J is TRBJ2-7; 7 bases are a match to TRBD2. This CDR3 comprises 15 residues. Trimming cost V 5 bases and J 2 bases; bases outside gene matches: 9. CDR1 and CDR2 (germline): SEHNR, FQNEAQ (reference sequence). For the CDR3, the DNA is TGTGCCAGCAGCCCCCGTGGGGGGGAGACCTACGAGCAGTACTTC. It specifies CASSPRGGETYEQYF.

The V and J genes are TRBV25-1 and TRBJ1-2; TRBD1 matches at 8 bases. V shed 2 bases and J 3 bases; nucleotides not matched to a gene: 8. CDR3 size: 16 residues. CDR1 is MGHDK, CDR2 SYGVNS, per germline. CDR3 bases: TGTGCCAGCAGTGAACGGGACAGGCAAACCTACTATGGCTACACCTTC. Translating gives CASSERDRQTYYGYTF.

As DNA, the CDR3 is TGTGCCAGCAGCCCCATTCCCCCCCTAGCGCTAAGCTCCTACGAGCAGTACTTC. Its translation is CASSPIPPLALSSYEQYF. The chain has TRBV5-6 and TRBJ2-7, with a tentative D call TRBD2 (6 bases). The CDR3 length is 18 residues. Germline lookup yields CDR1 SGHDT and CDR2 YYEEEE. V dropped 4 bases and J dropped 0 bases, with 23 bases sitting between them. The full variable domain, rest sourced from reference TRBV5-6 and TRBJ2-7, is DAGVTQSPTHLIKTRGQQVTLRCSPKSGHDTVSWYQQALGQGPQFIFQYYEEEERQRGNFPDRFSGHQFPNYSSELNVNALLLGDSALYLCASSPIPPLALSSYEQYFGPGTRLTVT.

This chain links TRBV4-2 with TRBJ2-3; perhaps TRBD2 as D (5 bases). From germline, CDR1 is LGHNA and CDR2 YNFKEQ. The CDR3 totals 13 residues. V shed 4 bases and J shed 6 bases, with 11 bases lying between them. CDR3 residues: CASSPRSGDTQYF. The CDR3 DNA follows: TGTGCCAGCAGCCCACGATCGGGGGATACGCAGTATTTT.

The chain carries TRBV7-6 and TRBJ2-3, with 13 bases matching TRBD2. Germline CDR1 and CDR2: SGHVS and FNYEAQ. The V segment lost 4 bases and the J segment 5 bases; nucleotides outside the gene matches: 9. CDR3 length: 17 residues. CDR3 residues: CASSSARLAGGRDTQYF. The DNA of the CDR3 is TGTGCCAGCAGCTCGGCGCGACTAGCGGGAGGCCGAGATACGCAGTATTTT.

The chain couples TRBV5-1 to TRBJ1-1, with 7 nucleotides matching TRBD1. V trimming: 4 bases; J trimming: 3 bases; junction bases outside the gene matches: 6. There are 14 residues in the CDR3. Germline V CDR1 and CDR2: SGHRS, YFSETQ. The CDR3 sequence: CASSTTGLDTEAFF. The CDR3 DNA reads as TGCGCCAGCAGCACGACAGGGCTCGACACTGAAGCTTTCTTT.

The CDR3 DNA is TGCAGCGTTGAAAAGTCGGGGGGGGCGACTGAAGCTTTCTTT. Protein: CSVEKSGGATEAFF. This chain connects TRBV29-1 to TRBJ1-1; TRBD1 might be the D (6 bases). The CDR3 consists of 14 residues. Between the trimmed V and J ends, which lost 2 bases and 5 bases, there was a span of 15 bases. Germline V CDR1 and CDR2: SQVTM, ANQGSEA.

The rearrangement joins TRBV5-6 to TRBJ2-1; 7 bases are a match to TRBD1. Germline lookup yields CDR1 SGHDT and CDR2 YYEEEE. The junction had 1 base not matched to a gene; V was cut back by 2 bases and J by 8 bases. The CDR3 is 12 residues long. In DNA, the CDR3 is TGTGCCAGCAGCTTCACAGGGGATGAGCAGTTCTTC. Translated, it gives CASSFTGDEQFF.

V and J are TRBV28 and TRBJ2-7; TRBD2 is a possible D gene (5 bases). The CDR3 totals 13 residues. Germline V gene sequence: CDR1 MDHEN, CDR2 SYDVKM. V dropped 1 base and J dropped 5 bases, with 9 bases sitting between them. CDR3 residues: CASSLSASHEQYF. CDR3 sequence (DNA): TGTGCCAGCAGTTTATCGGCTAGCCACGAGCAGTACTTC.

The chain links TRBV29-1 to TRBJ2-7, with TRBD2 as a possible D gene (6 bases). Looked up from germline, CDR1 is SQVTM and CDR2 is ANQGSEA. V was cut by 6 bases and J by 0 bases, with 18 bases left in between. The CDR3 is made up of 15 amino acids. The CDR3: CSVVYNAGSSYEQYF. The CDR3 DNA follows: TGCAGCGTCGTCTACAATGCGGGAAGCTCCTACGAGCAGTACTTC.

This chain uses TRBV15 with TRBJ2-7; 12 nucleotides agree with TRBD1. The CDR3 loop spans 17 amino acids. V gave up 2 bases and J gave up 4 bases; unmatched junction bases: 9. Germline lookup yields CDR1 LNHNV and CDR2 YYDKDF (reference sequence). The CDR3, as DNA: TGTGCCACCAGCAGATACAACGGGGGACAGGGGGCTTACGAGCAGTACTTC. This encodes CATSRYNGGQGAYEQYF.

Here the CDR3 reads CASSFFRAGEQYF. CDR3 coding DNA: TGTGCCAGCAGTTTTTTCAGGGCTGGGGAGCAGTACTTC. V usage is TRBV28 and J usage is TRBJ2-7; the D gene is possibly TRBD1 (5 bases). This CDR3 contains 13 residues. Germline lookup yields CDR1 MDHEN and CDR2 SYDVKM. Trimming cost V 3 bases and J 7 bases, with 13 bases left between them.

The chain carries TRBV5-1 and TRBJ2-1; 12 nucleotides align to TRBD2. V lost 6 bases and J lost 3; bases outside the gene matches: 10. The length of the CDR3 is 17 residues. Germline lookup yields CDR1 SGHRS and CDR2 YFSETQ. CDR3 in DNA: TGCGCCAGCACTGGGGCTAGCGGGAGGGCCGGCTACAATGAGCAGTTCTTC. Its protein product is CASTGASGRAGYNEQFF.

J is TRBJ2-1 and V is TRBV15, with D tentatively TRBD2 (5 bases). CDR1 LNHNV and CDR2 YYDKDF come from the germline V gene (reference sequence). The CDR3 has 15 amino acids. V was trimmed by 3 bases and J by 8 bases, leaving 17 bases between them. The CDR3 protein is CATSSPGSGWDEQFF. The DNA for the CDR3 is TGTGCCACCAGCAGTCCTGGTTCGGGGTGGGATGAGCAGTTCTTC.

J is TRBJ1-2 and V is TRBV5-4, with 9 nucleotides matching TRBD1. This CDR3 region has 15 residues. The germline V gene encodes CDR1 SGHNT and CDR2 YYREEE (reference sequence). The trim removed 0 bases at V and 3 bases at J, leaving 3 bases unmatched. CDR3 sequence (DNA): TGTGCCAGCAGCTTGGGGGGACAGGGTTACTATGGCTACACCTTC. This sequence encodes CASSLGGQGYYGYTF.

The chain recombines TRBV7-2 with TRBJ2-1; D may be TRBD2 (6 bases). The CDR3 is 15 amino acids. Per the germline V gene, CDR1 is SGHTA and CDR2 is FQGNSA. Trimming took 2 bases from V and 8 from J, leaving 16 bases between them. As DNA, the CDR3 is TGTGCCAGCAGCTTAAATTCGGGAGACAAAGATGAGCAGTTCTTC. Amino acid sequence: CASSLNSGDKDEQFF.

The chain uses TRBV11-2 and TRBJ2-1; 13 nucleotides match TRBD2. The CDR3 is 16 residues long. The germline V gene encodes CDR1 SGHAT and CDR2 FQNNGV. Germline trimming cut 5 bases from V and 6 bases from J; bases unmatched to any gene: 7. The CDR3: CASSPRLAGGINEQFF. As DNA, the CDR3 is TGTGCCAGCAGCCCGCGACTAGCGGGAGGAATCAATGAGCAGTTCTTC. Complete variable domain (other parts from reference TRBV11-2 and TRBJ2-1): EAGVAQSPRYKIIEKRQSVAFWCNPISGHATLYWYQQILGQGPKLLIQFQNNGVVDDSQLPKDRFSAERLKGVDSTLKIQPAKLEDSAVYLCASSPRLAGGINEQFFGPGTRLTVL.

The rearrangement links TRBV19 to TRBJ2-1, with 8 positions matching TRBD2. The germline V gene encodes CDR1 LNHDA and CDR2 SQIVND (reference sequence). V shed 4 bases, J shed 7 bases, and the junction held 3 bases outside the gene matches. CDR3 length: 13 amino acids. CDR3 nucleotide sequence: TGTGCCAGTAGTACTAGCGGGCTGAATGAGCAGTTCTTC. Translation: CASSTSGLNEQFF. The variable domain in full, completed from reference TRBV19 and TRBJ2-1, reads DGGITQSPKYLFRKEGQNVTLSCEQNLNHDAMYWYRQDPGQGLRLIYYSQIVNDFQKGDIAEGYSVSREKKESFPLTVTSAQKNPTAFYLCASSTSGLNEQFFGPGTRLTVL.

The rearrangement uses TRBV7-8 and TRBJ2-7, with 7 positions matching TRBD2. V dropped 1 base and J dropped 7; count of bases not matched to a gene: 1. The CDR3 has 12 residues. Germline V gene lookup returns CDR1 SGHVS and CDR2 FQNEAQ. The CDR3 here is CASSLGRGEQYF. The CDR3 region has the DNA TGTGCCAGCAGCTTAGGGCGGGGGGAGCAGTACTTC.

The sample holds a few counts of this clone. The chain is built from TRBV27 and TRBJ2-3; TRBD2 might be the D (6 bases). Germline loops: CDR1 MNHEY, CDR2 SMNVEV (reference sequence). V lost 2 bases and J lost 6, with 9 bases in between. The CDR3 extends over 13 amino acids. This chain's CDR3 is CASSLGTADTQYF. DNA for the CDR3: TGTGCCAGCAGTTTAGGGACTGCGGATACGCAGTATTTT.

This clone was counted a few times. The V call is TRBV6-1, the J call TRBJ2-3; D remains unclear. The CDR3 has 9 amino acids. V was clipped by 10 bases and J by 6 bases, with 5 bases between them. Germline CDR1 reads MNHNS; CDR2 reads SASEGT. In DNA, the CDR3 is TGTGCCATCCAGGATACGCAGTATTTT. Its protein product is CAIQDTQYF.

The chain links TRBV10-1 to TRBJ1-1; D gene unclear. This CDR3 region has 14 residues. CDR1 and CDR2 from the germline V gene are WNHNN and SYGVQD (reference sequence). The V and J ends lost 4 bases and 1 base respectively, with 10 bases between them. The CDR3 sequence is CASSVVRSNTEAFF. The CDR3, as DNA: TGCGCCAGCAGTGTTGTCAGATCGAACACTGAAGCTTTCTTT.

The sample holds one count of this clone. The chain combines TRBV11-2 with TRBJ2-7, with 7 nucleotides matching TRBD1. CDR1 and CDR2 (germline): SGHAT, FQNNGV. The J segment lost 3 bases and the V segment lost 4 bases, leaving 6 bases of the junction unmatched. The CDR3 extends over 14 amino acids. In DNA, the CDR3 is TGTGCCAGCAGCTCCCCCCGACAGGGCTACGAGCAGTACTTC. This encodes CASSSPRQGYEQYF.

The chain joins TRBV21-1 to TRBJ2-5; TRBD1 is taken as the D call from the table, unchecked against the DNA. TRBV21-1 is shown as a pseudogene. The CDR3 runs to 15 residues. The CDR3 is CASSLRDRGQETQYF. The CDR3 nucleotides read TGTGCCAGCAGCCTGCGGGACAGGGGTCAAGAGACCCAGTACTTC.

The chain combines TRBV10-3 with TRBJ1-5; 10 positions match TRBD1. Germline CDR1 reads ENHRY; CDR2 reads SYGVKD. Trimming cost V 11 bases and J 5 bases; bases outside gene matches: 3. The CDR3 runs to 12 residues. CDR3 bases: TGTGCCGCGACAGGGGGCGATCAGCCCCAGCATTTT. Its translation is CAATGGDQPQHF.

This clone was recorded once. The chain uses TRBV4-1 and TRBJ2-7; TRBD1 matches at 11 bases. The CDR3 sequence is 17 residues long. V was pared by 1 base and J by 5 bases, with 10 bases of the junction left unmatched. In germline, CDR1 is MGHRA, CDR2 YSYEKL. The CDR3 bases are TGCGCCAGCAGCCAAGGGAGACCGGGACAGGGGGGACACGAGCAGTACTTC. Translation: CASSQGRPGQGGHEQYF.

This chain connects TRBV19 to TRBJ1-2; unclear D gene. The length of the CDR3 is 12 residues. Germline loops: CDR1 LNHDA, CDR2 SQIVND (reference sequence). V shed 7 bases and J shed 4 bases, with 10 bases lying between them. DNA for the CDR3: TGTGCCAGTAAAGCCCCCGGCTATGGCTACACCTTC. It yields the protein CASKAPGYGYTF.